Listed here is a single TCR beta chain. Its antigen is still unknown. TCRdb passed the reads through MiXCR, listing each CDR3 protein once. Seen here are hundreds of thousands of distinct CDR3 sequences, about 28% observed once, and the top ten hold roughly 20%. The ends were cut back, 2 bases at V and 5 bases at J, with 9 bases in the middle. Per germline, CDR1 LGHNT and CDR2 FRNRAP. The CDR3 is 13 amino acids. This specimen belongs to a study of T cell repertoires in cytomegalovirus infection. Study information: Newly reported HLA-C-restricted and thoroughly characterized HLA-B-restricted CMV epitopes were employed. Indications of both CMV infection and matching HLA type were provided by public TCR beta signatures.

Whole-study results and caveats: Frequencies of public TCR beta families were cumulated, and this identified carriers of CMV plus the relevant HLA. Dominant in the ex vivo response were TCR beta clonotypes restricted by HLA-C and specific for CMV.

The source is a human donor in good health (CMV status not recorded). Some clones in this sample may be carry-over from other donors' samples. This sample comprised cultured PBMCs, obtained from culture after CMV antigen stimulation. The chain recombines TRBV12-5 with TRBJ1-1; the D gene is possibly TRBD1 (5 bases). The CDR3 reads CASGLTPGTEAFF. CDR3 bases: TGTGCTAGTGGTTTGACACCAGGGACTGAAGCTTTCTTT.